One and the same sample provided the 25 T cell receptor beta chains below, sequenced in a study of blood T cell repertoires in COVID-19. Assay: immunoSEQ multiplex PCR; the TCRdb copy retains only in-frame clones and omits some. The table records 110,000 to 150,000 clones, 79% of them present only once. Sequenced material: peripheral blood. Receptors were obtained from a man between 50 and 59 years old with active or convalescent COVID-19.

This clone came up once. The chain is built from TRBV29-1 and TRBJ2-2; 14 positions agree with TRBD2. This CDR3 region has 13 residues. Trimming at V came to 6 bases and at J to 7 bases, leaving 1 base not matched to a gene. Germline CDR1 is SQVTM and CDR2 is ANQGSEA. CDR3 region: CSVGLAGGGELFF. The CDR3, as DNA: TGCAGCGTCGGACTAGCGGGGGGCGGGGAGCTGTTTTTT.

The CDR3: CASSFWREGHEQYF. DNA for the CDR3: TGTGCCAGCAGCTTCTGGCGGGAGGGCCACGAGCAGTACTTC. V usage is TRBV11-2 and J usage is TRBJ2-7, with 9 bases fitting TRBD2. The V and J ends lost 3 bases and 5 bases, in that order; junction bases with no gene match: 5. The CDR3 covers 14 residues. Germline lookup yields CDR1 SGHAT and CDR2 FQNNGV.

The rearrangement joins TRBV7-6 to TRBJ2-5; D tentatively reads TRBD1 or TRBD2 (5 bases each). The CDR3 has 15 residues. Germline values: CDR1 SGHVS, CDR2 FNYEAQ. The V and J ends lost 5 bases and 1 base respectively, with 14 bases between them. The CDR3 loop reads CASSLGAGSQETQYF. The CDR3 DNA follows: TGTGCCAGCAGCCTAGGGGCGGGTTCCCAAGAGACCCAGTACTTC.

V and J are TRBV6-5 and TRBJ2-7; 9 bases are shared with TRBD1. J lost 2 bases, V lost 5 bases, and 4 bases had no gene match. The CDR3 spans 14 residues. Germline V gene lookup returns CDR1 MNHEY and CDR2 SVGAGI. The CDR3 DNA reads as TGTGCCAGCAGTCCCGGGACAGGGCCCTACGAGCAGTACTTC. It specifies CASSPGTGPYEQYF.

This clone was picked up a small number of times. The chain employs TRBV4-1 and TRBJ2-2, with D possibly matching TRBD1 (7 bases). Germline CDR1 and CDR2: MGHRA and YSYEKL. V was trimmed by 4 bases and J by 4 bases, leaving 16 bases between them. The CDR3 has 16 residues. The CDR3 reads CASSPRGAGGTGELFF. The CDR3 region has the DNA TGCGCCAGCAGCCCAAGGGGGGCAGGGGGCACCGGGGAGCTGTTTTTT.

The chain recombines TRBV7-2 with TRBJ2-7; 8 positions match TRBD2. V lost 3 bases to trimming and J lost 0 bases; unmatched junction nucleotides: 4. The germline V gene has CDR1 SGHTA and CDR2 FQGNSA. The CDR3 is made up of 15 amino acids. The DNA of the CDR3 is TGTGCCAGCAGCTTTCTAGCGGGTGTCTCCTACGAGCAGTACTTC. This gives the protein CASSFLAGVSYEQYF.

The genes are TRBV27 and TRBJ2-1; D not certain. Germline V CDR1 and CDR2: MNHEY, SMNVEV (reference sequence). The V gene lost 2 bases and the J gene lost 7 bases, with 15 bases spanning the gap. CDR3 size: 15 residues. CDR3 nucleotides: TGTGCCAGCAGTTTACCACCCGGGTTTATAAATGAGCAGTTCTTC. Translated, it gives CASSLPPGFINEQFF.

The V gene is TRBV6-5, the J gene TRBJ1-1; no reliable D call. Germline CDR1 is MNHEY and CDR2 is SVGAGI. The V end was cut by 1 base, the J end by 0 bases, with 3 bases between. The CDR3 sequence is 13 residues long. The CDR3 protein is CASSYFVNTEAFF. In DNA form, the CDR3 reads TGTGCCAGCAGTTACTTCGTGAACACTGAAGCTTTCTTT.

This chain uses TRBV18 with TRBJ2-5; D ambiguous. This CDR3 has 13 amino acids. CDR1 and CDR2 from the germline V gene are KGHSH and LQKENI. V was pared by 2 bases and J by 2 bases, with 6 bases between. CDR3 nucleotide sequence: TGTGCCAGCTCACCAACCAGACAAGAGACCCAGTACTTC. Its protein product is CASSPTRQETQYF.

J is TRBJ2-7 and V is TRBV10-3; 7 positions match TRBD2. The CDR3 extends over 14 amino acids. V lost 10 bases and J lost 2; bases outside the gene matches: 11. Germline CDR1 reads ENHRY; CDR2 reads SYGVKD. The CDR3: CATVAEGGPYEQYF. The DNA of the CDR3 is TGTGCCACCGTAGCAGAGGGAGGGCCCTACGAGCAGTACTTC.

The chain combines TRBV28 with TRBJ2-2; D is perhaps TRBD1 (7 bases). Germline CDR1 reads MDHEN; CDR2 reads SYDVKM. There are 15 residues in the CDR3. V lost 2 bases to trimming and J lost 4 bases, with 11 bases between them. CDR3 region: CASSLGGGGTGELFF. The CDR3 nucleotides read TGTGCCAGCAGTTTAGGAGGGGGCGGCACCGGGGAGCTGTTTTTT.

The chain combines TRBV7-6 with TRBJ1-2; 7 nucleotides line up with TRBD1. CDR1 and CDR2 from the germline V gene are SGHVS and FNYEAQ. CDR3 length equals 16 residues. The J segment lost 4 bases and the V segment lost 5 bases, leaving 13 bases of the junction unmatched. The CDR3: CASSPMGGQSPYGYTF. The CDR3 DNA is TGTGCCAGCAGCCCGATGGGGGGACAGAGCCCCTATGGCTACACCTTC.

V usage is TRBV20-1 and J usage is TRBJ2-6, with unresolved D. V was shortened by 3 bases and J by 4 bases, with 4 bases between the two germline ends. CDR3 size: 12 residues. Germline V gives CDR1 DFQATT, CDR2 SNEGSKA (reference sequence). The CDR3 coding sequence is TGCAGTGCTAGTCAGGGGGCCAACGTCCTGACTTTC. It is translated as CSASQGANVLTF.

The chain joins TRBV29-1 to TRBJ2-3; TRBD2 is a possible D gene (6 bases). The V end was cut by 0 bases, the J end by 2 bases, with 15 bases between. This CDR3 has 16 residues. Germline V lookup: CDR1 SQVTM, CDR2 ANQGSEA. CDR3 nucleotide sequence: TGCAGCGTTGAAGATCCCGGGAGTCCTGACACAGATACGCAGTATTTT. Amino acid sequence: CSVEDPGSPDTDTQYF.

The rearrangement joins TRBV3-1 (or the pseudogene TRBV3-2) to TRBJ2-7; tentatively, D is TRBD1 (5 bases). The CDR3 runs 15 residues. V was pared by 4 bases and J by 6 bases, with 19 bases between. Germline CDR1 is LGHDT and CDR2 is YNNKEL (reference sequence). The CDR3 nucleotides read TGTGCCAGCAGCCGTAGGGGCCTCCTCGGCGGCGAGCAGTACTTC. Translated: CASSRRGLLGGEQYF.

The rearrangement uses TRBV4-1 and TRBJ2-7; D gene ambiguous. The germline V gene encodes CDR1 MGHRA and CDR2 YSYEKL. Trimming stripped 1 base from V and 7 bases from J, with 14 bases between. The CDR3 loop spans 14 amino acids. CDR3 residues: CASSQGLGLQEQYF. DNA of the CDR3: TGCGCCAGCAGCCAAGGTCTGGGTCTACAGGAGCAGTACTTC.

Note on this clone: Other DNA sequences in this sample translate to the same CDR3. CDR3 coding DNA: TGTGCCAGCAGCTCACAGGGGGCGGATACGCAGTATTTT. Translated: CASSSQGADTQYF. V is TRBV7-3 and J is TRBJ2-3; 9 bases are a match to TRBD1. Trimming removed 4 bases from V and 6 bases from J; junction bases left unmatched: 2. From germline, CDR1 is SGHTA and CDR2 FQGTGA. This CDR3 is built from 13 residues.

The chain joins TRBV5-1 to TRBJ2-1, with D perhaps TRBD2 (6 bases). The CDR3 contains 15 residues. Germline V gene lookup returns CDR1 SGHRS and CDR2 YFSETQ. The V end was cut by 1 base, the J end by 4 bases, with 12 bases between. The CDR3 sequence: CASSLSSGAYNEQFF. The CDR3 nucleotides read TGCGCCAGCAGCTTGAGTAGCGGAGCTTACAATGAGCAGTTCTTC.

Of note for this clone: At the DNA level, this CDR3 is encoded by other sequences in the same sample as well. The CDR3 loop is CASSVAGDTEAFF. In nucleotides, the CDR3 is TGTGCCAGCAGCGTGGCGGGGGACACTGAAGCTTTCTTT. This chain joins TRBV9 and TRBJ1-1; TRBD1 might be the D (5 bases). The CDR3 extends over 13 amino acids. V was clipped by 2 bases and J by 3 bases, with 8 bases between them. Germline assignment: CDR1 SGDLS and CDR2 YYNGEE.

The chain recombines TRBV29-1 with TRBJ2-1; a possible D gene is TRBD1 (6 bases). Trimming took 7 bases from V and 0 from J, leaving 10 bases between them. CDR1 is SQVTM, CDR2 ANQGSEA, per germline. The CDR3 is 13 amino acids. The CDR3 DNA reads TGCAGCGGGACAGTGAGCTCCTACAATGAGCAGTTCTTC. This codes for CSGTVSSYNEQFF.

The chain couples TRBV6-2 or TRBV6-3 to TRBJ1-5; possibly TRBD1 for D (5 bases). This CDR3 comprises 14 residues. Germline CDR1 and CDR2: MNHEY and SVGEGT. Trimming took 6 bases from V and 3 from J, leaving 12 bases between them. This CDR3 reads CASSRQGSNQPQHF. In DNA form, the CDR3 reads TGTGCCAGCAGCCGGCAGGGTTCCAATCAGCCCCAGCATTTT.

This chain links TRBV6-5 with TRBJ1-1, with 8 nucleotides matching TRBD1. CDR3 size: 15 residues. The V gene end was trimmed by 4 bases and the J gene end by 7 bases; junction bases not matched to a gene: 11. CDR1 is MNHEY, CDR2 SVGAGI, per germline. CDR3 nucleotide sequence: TGTGCCAGCAGTTCTCCTCCGGACAGGGCAGGTGAAGCTTTCTTT. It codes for CASSSPPDRAGEAFF.

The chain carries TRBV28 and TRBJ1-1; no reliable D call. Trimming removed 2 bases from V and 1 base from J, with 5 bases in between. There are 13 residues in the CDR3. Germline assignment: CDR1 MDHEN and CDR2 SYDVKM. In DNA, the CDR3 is TGTGCCAGCAGTTTAAACAGGAACACTGAAGCTTTCTTT. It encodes CASSLNRNTEAFF.

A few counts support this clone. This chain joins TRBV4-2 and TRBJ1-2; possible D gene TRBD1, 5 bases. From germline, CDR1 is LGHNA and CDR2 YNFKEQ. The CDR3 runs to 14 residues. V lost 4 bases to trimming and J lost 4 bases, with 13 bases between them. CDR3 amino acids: CASSPSGGSYGYTF. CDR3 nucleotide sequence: TGTGCCAGCAGCCCCAGCGGGGGAAGCTATGGCTACACCTTC.

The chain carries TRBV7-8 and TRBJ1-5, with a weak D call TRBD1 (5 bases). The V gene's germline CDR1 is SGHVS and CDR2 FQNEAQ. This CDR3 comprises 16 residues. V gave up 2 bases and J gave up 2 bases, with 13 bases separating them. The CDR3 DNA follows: TGTGCCAGCAGCTTATGGAGGGGCAGGGGCAATCAGCCCCAGCATTTT. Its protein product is CASSLWRGRGNQPQHF. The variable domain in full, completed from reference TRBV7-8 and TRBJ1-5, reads GAGVSQSPRYKVAKRGQDVALRCDPISGHVSLFWYQQALGQGPEFLTYFQNEAQLDKSGLPSDRFFAERPEGSVSTLKIQRTQQEDSAVYLCASSLWRGRGNQPQHFGDGTRLSIL.